This T cell receptor (beta chain) was sequenced during a study of blood T cell repertoires in COVID-19 (dated by TCRdb to between 2020 and 2021). A note on the overall study: Collaborator samples came from the United States, Italy and Spain and covered acute and convalescent phases of COVID-19. A freely available public database, intended as a resource for researchers studying the immune response to SARS-CoV-2, is where the repertoires were released. Samples came from the ongoing ImmuneRACE study (first 160 participants) plus 1,254 subjects from 6 global collaborators. The material from the prospective study consisted of cDNA or gDNA derived from T cells, B-cell-depleted T cells, or PBMCs. The dataset comprised deeply sampled blood TCRbeta repertoires from subjects exposed to, actively infected with, or recovered from COVID-19. The sample metadata nearly always contained a de-identified subject ID, COVID-19 status, age in years and sex. HLA class I and class II types, where available, came from metadata supplied by the sample provider rather than from assay-based typing.

TCRbeta CDR3 regions were amplified from genomic DNA using the immunoSEQ Assay, a bias-controlled multiplex PCR. In the original analysis: Within the assay, amplification of reference gene primers was used to estimate how many nucleated cells each sample contained. To quantify the absolute abundance of each unique TCRbeta CDR3 rearrangement, sequence reads were collapsed and filtered. For each sample, productive Simpson clonality was calculated as the square root of Simpson's diversity index across productive rearrangements. Imported from immuneACCESS, the table was reduced by TCRdb to in-frame sequences with V and J called. These copies leave out some clones; in studies compared against another copy, an unresolved V gene accounts for under half, and the cause of the remainder is not known. V, J and clone size derive from that table, while D and trimming were established from the DNA sequence. The sample table contains 300,000 to 450,000 clones; only one count was recorded for around 87% of them. 2.3% of the sample is in the top ten clones.

One collaborating source in Seattle enrolled patients while the patients were actively infected and followed the patients over time throughout the course of disease. Whole blood was collected in K2EDTA tubes by collaborating institutions according to the institutions' own protocols. For TCRbeta analysis, collaborators shipped samples as frozen whole blood, isolated PBMCs, or DNA extracted from either of those sample types. The investigation overall reported the following: The amount of clinical and demographic metadata varied by source and participant and was provided uncurated.

Details on this clone: What this receptor recognizes is not known. The sample holds no much larger clone one base away, and base qualities are not on file.

Spanning cysteine to phenylalanine, the CDR3 consists of 13 amino acids. Of all the DNA, just the CDR3 is kept, 39 bases in frame from base 1. CDR1 ENHRY and CDR2 SYGVKD are derived from the germline V gene. The germline ends are 4 bases apart after V is trimmed by 2 bases and J by 0 bases. The V and J segments used are TRBV10-3 and TRBJ1-1; no D gene can be assigned with confidence. This TCR came from a woman aged 60-75 years with COVID-19, enrolled during active disease. The sequencing sample was made of peripheral blood. The CDR3: CAISELLNTEAFF. Read as DNA, the sequence is TGTGCCATCAGTGAGCTCCTGAACACTGAAGCTTTCTTT.